The rows below give T cell receptor beta chains drawn from one sample of a study of T cell repertoires in cytomegalovirus infection. These receptors' antigens are unknown. MiXCR was run by TCRdb on the reads, yielding one entry per CDR3 protein. This sample has 750,000 to 950,000 distinct CDR3 sequences, with under 35% found just once. Source: cultured CD8+ T cells from PBMCs, taken from culture after CMV antigen stimulation. The receptors were gathered from a human donor in good health (CMV status not recorded). Some clones in this sample may be carry-over from other donors' samples. Each CDR3 is given with its conserved first and last residue. The D gene is left open where the match is weak. Clone size appears in some rows only: once, few, many, or a class for an expanded clone.

V	D	size	J	DNA	CDR3
TRBV10-3	TRBD1	few	TRBJ2-7	TGTGCCATCAGTGAATGGGACAGGGGGAACGAGCAGTACTTC	CAISEWDRGNEQYF
TRBV2	TRBD1	-	TRBJ1-1	TGTGCCAAGATGACAGGGCGACCCGGCGAAGCTTTCTTT	CAKMTGRPGEAFF
TRBV6-6	-	-	TRBJ2-3	TGTGCCACTCAGGGTTTAAGAGATACGCAGTATTTT	CATQGLRDTQYF
TRBV27	-	few	TRBJ2-1	TGTGCCAGCAGTTACTCGGGACCCTTCTCCTACAATGAGCAGTTCTTC	CASSYSGPFSYNEQFF
TRBV6-2/TRBV6-3	-	-	TRBJ2-4	TGTGCCAGCAGTTATGCTAGCAGCAGAATTCAGTACTTC	CASSYASSRIQYF
TRBV4-1	TRBD2	-	TRBJ2-3	TGCGCCAGCAGCCTCTGGACTAGCGGGGGGGCCGGCGATACGCAGTATTTT	CASSLWTSGGAGDTQYF
TRBV7-3	TRBD1	many	TRBJ2-1	TGTGCCAGCAGCTTAATAGGGGGCCCCTACAATGAGCAGTTCTTC	CASSLIGGPYNEQFF
TRBV7-6	TRBD1	many	TRBJ2-7	TGTGCCAGCAGCTTAGCAGGGACAGGGTACTACGAGCAGTACTTC	CASSLAGTGYYEQYF
TRBV7-9	TRBD2	few	TRBJ2-3	TGTGCCAGCAGCCCTGCGACTAGCGGGGAACGTCGGGGAGATACGCAGTATTTT	CASSPATSGERRGDTQYF
TRBV2	-	few	TRBJ1-1	TGTGCCACTATCGACCGGAACACTGAAGCTTTCTTT	CATIDRNTEAFF
TRBV7-3	-	many	TRBJ2-3	TGTGCCAGCAGCCCCCAGCGCAGCACAGATACGCAGTATTTT	CASSPQRSTDTQYF
TRBV2	-	few	TRBJ1-2	TGTGCCAGCATTTTCGACAGAGCTAGTGGCTACACCTTC	CASIFDRASGYTF
TRBV28	-	-	TRBJ1-2	TGTGCCAGCCAAACAGGGTCTTATGGCTACACCTTC	CASQTGSYGYTF
TRBV6-2/TRBV6-3	-	-	TRBJ1-2	TGTGCCAGCACTCTGGCCACATCCTTCTACTATGGCTACACCTTC	CASTLATSFYYGYTF
TRBV7-9	-	few	TRBJ2-7	TGTGCCAGTAGTCCGGGGGACAGTTACGAGCAGTACTTC	CASSPGDSYEQYF
TRBV5-1	-	-	TRBJ1-4	TGCGCCAGCTCCCCCCGGGGCGACGCAACTAATGAAAAACTGTTTTTT	CASSPRGDATNEKLFF
TRBV4-1	-	few	TRBJ2-1	TGCGCCAGCAGCCCGAGGGTAGGGGGAACGAATGAGCAGTTCTTC	CASSPRVGGTNEQFF
TRBV28	TRBD1	many	TRBJ2-3	TGTGCCAGCAATGACAGGGCTAGCACAGATACGCAGTATTTT	CASNDRASTDTQYF
TRBV12-3/TRBV12-4	-	few	TRBJ1-2	TGTGCCAGCAGTTTAGGCCTTGGAGGGTTTGGCTACACCTTC	CASSLGLGGFGYTF
TRBV7-9	TRBD2	few	TRBJ2-1	TGTGCCAGCAGCTTATTTAGCGGGGGGAACAATGAGCAGTTCTTC	CASSLFSGGNNEQFF
TRBV5-4	-	few	TRBJ1-2	TGTGCCAGCAGCTTGGTCTGGCAGCCTGTTAACTATGGCTACACCTTC	CASSLVWQPVNYGYTF
TRBV28	TRBD1	few	TRBJ2-3	TGTGCCAGCAGTTTACCCTATACAGGGGCGAGGGAAGATACGCAGTATTTT	CASSLPYTGAREDTQYF
TRBV7-9	-	-	TRBJ1-2	TGTGCCAGCAGCTTAGTTGACACACACACTAACTATGGCTACACCTTC	CASSLVDTHTNYGYTF
TRBV28	-	-	TRBJ1-5	TGTGCCAGCAGTTTTGGCAGGAGCAATCAGCCCCAGCATTTT	CASSFGRSNQPQHF
TRBV4-1	-	-	TRBJ2-1	TGCGCCAGCAGCCATGAACCGACAGGCGATAAGTTCTTC	CASSHEPTGDKFF
TRBV6-5	TRBD2	-	TRBJ2-5	TGTGCCACCCGTGACAGCGGGGGGTCACAAGAGACCCAGTACTTC	CATRDSGGSQETQYF
TRBV4-3	TRBD2	-	TRBJ2-1	TGCGCCAGCAGCCGCAAGACTAGCGGGGGACCCGAGCAGTTCTTC	CASSRKTSGGPEQFF
TRBV12-3/TRBV12-4	TRBD1	-	TRBJ2-5	TGTGCCAGCAGTCCCCTTACAGGGGGGGAGACCCAGTACTTC	CASSPLTGGETQYF
TRBV7-2	TRBD2	many	TRBJ2-1	TGTGCCAGCAGCAGTAGCGGGGGGGCCGGGGATGAGCAGTTCTTC	CASSSSGGAGDEQFF
TRBV29-1	TRBD1	-	TRBJ1-2	TGCAGCGTTGCTGGACAGGGTGGCTACACCTTC	CSVAGQGGYTF
TRBV12-3/TRBV12-4	-	few	TRBJ2-5	TGTGCCAGCAGGGGGACTGAGCGAGACCAAGAGACCCAGTACTTC	CASRGTERDQETQYF
TRBV7-6	TRBD2	-	TRBJ2-1	TGTGCCAGCAGCAAGACTAGCGGGGGGGCCTCCTACAATGAGCAGTTCTTC	CASSKTSGGASYNEQFF
TRBV6-6	-	once	TRBJ1-3	TGTGCCAGCAGTCCGGTGGGGGTCGAGAGAAACACCATATATTTT	CASSPVGVERNTIYF
TRBV3-1	-	-	TRBJ1-2	TGTGCCAGCAGCCAAGATCAGGGCCTCACCGGTGGCTACACCTTC	CASSQDQGLTGGYTF
TRBV6-6	-	-	TRBJ2-1	TGTGCCAGCAGGACGGACACGAGCTCCTACAATGAGCAGTTCTTC	CASRTDTSSYNEQFF
TRBV2	-	few	TRBJ1-6	TGTGCCAGCAGTGATAACCCACCCGCGGGGGGCGCTCGGAATAATTCACCCCTCCACTTT	CASSDNPPAGGARNNSPLHF
TRBV6-5	-	-	TRBJ2-2	TGTGCCAGCAGTTACCGAAAGGACACCGGGGAGCTGTTTTTT	CASSYRKDTGELFF
TRBV7-9	TRBD1	-	TRBJ2-5	TGTGCCAGCAGCTTAGGCCTCGGGACAGAGCAAGAGACCCAGTACTTC	CASSLGLGTEQETQYF
TRBV19	-	-	TRBJ2-7	TGTGCCAGTAGCGATGACAGCATTAGGTTCGAGCAGTACTTC	CASSDDSIRFEQYF
TRBV24-1	-	few	TRBJ2-5	TGTGCCACCAGTAGGACGGGCGGCCAAGAGACCCAGTACTTC	CATSRTGGQETQYF
TRBV4-2	TRBD1	-	TRBJ2-5	TGTGCCAGCAGCCCGGACAGGGCGCCGGAGACCCAGTACTTC	CASSPDRAPETQYF
TRBV9	TRBD1	-	TRBJ1-2	TGTGCCAGCAGCGTAGAGGGACAGTTGAGTAACTATGGCTACACCTTC	CASSVEGQLSNYGYTF